This TCR beta chain was profiled in a study of vaccination and CD4 T cells after COVID-19. Whole-study findings and limits: Apart from involving relatively few convalescent patients, the work omitted early post-infection timepoints.

About this clonotype itself: The antigen is unknown.

Treatment given: approximately nine-day PBMC culture with coronavirus spike peptide pools or control peptides (ViraFEST assay). From germline, CDR1 is MNHEY and CDR2 SMNVEV (reference sequence). This CDR3 spans 15 amino acids. V lost 4 bases to trimming and J lost 0 bases, with 12 bases between them. With the Oncomine TCR Beta short-read assay, DNA from cultured CD4+ T cells was sequenced. MiXCR was run by TCRdb on the PCR reads, yielding one entry per CDR3 protein. The repertoire includes roughly 8,400 distinct CDR3 sequences, 67% of them detected once, and around 40% sits in the top ten. V is TRBV27 and J is TRBJ1-2; no clear D. This TCR derives from a human donor who had recovered from COVID-19. Material for sequencing was CD4+ T cells from blood, cultured in vitro. CDR3 sequence reads: CASSSLGGANYGYTF. The DNA for the CDR3 is TGTGCCAGCAGTTCCCTCGGCGGAGCTAACTATGGCTACACCTTC.